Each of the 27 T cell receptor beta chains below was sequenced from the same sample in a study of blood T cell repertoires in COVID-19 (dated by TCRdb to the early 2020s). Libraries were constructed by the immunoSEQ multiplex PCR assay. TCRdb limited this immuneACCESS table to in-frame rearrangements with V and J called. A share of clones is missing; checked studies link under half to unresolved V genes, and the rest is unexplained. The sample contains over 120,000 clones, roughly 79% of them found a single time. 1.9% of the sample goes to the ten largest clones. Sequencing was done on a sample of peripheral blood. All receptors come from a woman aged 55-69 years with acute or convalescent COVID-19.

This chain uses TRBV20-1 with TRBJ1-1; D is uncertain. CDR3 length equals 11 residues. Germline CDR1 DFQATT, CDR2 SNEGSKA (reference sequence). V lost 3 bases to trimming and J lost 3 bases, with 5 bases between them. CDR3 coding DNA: TGCAGTGCTAGGCAGGACACTGAAGCTTTCTTT. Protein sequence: CSARQDTEAFF.

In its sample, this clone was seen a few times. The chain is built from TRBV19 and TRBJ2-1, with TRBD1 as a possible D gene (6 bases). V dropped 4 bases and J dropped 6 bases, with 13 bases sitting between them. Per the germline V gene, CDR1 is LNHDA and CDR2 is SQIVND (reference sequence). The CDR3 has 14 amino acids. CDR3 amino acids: CASSTHTGSNEQFF. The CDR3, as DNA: TGTGCCAGTAGTACCCACACAGGGTCCAATGAGCAGTTCTTC.

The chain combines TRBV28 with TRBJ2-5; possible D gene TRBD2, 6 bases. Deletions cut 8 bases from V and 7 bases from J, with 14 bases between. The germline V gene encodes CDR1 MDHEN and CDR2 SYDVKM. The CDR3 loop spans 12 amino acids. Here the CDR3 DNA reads TGTGCCAGCCAGGAGGGTGGGGGGACCCAGTACTTC. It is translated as CASQEGGGTQYF.

As DNA, the CDR3 is TGTGCTAGTGGTTTAGAGACAGGACTAGCGGGAGTCCCCTACGAGCAGTACTTC. It encodes CASGLETGLAGVPYEQYF. V gene TRBV12-5 combines with J gene TRBJ2-7, with 13 bases matching TRBD2. The CDR3 consists of 18 residues. Per germline, CDR1 LGHNT and CDR2 FRNRAP. V trimming: 3 bases; J trimming: 2 bases; junction bases outside the gene matches: 10.

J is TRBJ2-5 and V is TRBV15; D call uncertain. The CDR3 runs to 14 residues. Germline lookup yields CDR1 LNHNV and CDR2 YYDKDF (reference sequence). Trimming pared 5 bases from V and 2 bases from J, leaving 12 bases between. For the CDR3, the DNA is TGTGCCACCAGCCCTACCCCGTTACAAGAGACCCAGTACTTC. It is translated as CATSPTPLQETQYF.

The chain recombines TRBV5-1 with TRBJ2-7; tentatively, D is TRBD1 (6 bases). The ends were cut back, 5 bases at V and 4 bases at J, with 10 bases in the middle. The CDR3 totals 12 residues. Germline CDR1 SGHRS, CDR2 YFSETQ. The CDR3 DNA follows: TGCGCCAGCAGTGGGGGCTTGTACGAGCAGTACTTC. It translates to CASSGGLYEQYF.

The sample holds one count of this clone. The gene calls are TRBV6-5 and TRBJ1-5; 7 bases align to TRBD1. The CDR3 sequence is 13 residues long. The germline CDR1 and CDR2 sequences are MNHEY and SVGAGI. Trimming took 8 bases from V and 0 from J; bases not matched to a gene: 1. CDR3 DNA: TGTGCCAGCGACAGGGTTAGCAATCAGCCCCAGCATTTT. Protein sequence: CASDRVSNQPQHF.

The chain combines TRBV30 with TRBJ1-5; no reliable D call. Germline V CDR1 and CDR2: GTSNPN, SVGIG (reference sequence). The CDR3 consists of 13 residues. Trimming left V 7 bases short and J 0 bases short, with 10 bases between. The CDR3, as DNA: TGTGCCTTTGACTACAGTAGCAATCAGCCCCAGCATTTT. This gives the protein CAFDYSSNQPQHF.

CDR3 region: CATSDRGTGNTGELFF. CDR3 in DNA: TGTGCCACCAGTGATCGAGGGACAGGGAACACCGGGGAGCTGTTTTTT. The rearrangement joins TRBV24-1 to TRBJ2-2; 8 nucleotides match TRBD1. This CDR3 is 16 amino acids long. V shed 3 bases, J shed 1 base, and the junction held 3 bases outside the gene matches. Looked up from germline, CDR1 is KGHDR and CDR2 is SFDVKD.

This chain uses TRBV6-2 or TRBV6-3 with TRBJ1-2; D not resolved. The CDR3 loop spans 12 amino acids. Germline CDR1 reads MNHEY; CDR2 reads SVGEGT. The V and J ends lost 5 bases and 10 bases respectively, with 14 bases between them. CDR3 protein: CASSPDLRLYTF. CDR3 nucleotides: TGTGCCAGCAGTCCAGACTTGAGGCTCTACACCTTC.

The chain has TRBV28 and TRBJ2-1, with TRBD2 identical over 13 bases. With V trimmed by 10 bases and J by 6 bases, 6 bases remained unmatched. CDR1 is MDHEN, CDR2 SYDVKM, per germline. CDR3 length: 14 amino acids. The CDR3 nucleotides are TGTGCCACCACACTAGCGGGAGGGCCCAATGAGCAGTTCTTC. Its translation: CATTLAGGPNEQFF.

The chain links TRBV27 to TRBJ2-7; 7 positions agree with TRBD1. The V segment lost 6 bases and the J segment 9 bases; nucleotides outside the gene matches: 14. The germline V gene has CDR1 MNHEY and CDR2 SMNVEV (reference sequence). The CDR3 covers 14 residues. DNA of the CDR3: TGTGCCAGCAGGACGACAGGGAGTTGGTCGCGGCAGTACTTC. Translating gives CASRTTGSWSRQYF.

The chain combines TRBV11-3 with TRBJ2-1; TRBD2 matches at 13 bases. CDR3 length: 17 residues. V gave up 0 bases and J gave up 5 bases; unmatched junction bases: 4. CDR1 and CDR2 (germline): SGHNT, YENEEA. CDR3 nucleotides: TGTGCCAGCAGCTTAGAACTAGCGGGGGGGCCGAACAATGAGCAGTTCTTC. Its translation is CASSLELAGGPNNEQFF.

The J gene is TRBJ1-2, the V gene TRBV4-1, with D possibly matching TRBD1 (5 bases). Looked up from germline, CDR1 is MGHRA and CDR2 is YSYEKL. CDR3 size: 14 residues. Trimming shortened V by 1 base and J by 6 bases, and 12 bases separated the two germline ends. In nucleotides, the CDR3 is TGCGCCAGCAGCCAAGTGGGGCCTTGGGATGGCTACACCTTC. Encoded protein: CASSQVGPWDGYTF.

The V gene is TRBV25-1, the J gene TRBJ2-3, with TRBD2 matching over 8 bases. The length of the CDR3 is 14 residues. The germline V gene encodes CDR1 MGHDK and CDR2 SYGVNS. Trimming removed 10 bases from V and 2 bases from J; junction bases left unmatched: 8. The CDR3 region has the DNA TGTGCCAACCTGTTAGCGGGAACCACAGATACGCAGTATTTT. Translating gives CANLLAGTTDTQYF.

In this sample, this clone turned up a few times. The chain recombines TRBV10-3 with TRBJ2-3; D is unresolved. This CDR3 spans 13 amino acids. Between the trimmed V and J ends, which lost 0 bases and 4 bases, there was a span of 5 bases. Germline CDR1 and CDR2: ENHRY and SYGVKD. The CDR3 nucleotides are TGTGCCATCAGTGAGTCAAGCTCAGATACGCAGTATTTT. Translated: CAISESSSDTQYF.

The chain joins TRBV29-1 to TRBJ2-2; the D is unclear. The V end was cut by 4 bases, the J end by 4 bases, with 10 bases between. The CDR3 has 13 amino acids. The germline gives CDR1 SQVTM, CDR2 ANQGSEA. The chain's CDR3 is CSVVISLTGELFF. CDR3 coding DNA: TGCAGCGTTGTAATTAGCCTCACCGGGGAGCTGTTTTTT.

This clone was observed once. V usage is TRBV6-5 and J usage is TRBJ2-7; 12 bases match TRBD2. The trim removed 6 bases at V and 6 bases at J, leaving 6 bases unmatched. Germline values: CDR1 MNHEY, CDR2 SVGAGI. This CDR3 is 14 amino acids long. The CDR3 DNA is TGTGCCAGCAGGACGGGACTAGCGGGTTTCGAGCAGTACTTC. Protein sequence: CASRTGLAGFEQYF.

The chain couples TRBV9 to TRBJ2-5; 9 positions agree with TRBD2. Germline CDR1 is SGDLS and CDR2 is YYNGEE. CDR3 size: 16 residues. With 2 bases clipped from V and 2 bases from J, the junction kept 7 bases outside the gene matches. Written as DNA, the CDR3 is TGTGCCAGCAGCGTGGGACTAGCTAACTTGCAAGAGACCCAGTACTTC. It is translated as CASSVGLANLQETQYF. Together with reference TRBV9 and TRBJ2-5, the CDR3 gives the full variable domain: DSGVTQTPKHLITATGQRVTLRCSPRSGDLSVYWYQQSLDQGLQFLIQYYNGEERAKGNILERFSAQQFPDLHSELNLSSLELGDSALYFCASSVGLANLQETQYFGPGTRLLVL.

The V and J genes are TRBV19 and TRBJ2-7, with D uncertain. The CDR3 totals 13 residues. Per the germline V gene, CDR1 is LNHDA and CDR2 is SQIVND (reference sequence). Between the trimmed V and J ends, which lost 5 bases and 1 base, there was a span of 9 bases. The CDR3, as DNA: TGTGCCAGTAGTCCGGGTCGGTCCTACGAGCAGTACTTC. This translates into CASSPGRSYEQYF.

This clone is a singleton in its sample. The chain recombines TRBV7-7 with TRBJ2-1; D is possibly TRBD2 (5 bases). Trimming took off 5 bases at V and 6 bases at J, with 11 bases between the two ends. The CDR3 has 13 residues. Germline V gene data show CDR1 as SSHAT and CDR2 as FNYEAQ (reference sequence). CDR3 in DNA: TGTGCCAGCAGCCCCACGGGGTTCAATGAGCAGTTCTTC. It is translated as CASSPTGFNEQFF. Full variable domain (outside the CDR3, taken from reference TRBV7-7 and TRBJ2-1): GAGVSQSPRYKVTKRGQDVTLRCDPISSHATLYWYQQALGQGPEFLTYFNYEAQPDKSGLPSDRFSAERPEGSISTLTIQRTEQRDSAMYRCASSPTGFNEQFFGPGTRLTVL.

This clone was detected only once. Written as DNA, the CDR3 is TGTGCCAGCAGCCGCGGACAGGCACTCTCTCTTTTTAATTCACCCCTCCACTTT. Protein: CASSRGQALSLFNSPLHF. J is TRBJ1-6 and V is TRBV14, with 7 positions matching TRBD1. Germline V gene lookup returns CDR1 SGHDN and CDR2 FVKESK. Losses at the gene ends were 4 bases for V and 6 bases for J; bases not matched to a gene: 15. CDR3 length: 18 amino acids.

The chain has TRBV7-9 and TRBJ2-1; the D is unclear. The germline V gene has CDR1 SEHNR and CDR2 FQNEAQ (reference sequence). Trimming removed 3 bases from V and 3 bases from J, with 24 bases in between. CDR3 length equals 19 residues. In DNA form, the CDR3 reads TGTGCCAGCAGCTTTGATCCCCGCTCTGCGGTCCAAATCTACAATGAGCAGTTCTTC. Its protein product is CASSFDPRSAVQIYNEQFF.

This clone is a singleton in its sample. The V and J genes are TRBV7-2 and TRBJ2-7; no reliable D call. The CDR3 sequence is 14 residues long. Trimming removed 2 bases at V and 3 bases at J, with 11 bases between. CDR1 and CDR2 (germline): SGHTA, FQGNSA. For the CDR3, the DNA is TGTGCCAGCAGCTTACCCCGAGTGAACTACGAGCAGTACTTC. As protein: CASSLPRVNYEQYF.

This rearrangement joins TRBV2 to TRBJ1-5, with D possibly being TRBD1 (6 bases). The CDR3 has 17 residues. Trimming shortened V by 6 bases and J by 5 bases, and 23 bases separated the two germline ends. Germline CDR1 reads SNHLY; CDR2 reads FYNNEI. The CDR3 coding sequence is TGTGCCAGCAGGGGGGCAGCCCAAGGGCAAAGAGATCAGCCCCAGCATTTT. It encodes CASRGAAQGQRDQPQHF.

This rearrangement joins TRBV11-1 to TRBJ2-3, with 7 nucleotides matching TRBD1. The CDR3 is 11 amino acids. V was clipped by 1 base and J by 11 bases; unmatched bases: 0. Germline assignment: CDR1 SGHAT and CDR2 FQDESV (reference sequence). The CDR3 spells CASSLGTGQYF. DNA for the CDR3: TGTGCCAGCAGCTTAGGGACAGGGCAGTATTTT.

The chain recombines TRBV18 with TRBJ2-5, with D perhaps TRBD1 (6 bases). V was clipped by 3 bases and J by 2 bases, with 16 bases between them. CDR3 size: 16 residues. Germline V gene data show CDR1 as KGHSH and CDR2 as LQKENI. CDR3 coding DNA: TGTGCCAGCTCACCTCGACAGGCCCGTAGTCAAGAGACCCAGTACTTC. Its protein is CASSPRQARSQETQYF.